This T cell receptor beta chain was identified in a study of T cells in Graves' hyperthyroidism and ophthalmopathy. Study-wide results and limits: Ophthalmopathy could be told apart from stable hyperthyroidism with a 13 V-J model.

Using RNA transcripts as the source, TCR beta CDR3 regions were amplified. The study used the HTBI primer set for a first-round RT-PCR of the TCR CDR3. Using its own MiXCR run on the multiplex PCR reads, TCRdb lists one record per CDR3 protein. The sample includes hundreds of thousands of distinct CDR3 sequences, more than 45% of them seen just once. With respect to this clonotype: What it recognizes is unknown. This may be a read error: a much more frequent sequence differs by one nucleotide.

Aged 18 to 65, the patients had hyperthyroidism that was newly diagnosed and had lasted under 2 months. The sample consisted of peripheral blood or thyroid tissue (not recorded which). The sequence derives from a woman between 18 and 29 years old with Graves' hyperthyroidism.

As DNA, the CDR3 is TGTGCCGCCAGCGTTCGGGGGGGCCACGGGGAGCTGTTTTTT. This gives the protein CAASVRGGHGELFF. The J gene is TRBJ2-2, the V gene TRBV15; 8 bases fit TRBD2. The CDR3 runs 14 residues. Per germline, CDR1 LNHNV and CDR2 YYDKDF (reference sequence).